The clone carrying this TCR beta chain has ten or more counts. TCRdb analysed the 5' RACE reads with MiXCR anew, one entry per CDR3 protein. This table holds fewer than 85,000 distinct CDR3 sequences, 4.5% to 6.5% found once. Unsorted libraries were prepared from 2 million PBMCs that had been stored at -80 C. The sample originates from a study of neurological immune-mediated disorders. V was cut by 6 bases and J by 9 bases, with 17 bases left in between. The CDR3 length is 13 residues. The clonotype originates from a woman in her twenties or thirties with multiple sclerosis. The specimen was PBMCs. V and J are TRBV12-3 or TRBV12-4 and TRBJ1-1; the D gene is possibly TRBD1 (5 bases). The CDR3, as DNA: TGTGCCAGCAGATACAATGACGGGGCACAAGCTTTCTTT. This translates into CASRYNDGAQAFF.